These 19 T cell receptor beta chains came from one sample sequenced in a study of T cells in Graves' hyperthyroidism and ophthalmopathy. The CDR3 regions of TCR beta were amplified from RNA transcripts. The TCR CDR3 first-round RT-PCR relied on the HTBI primer set. From the multiplex PCR reads, TCRdb called clonotypes with MiXCR, one entry per CDR3 protein. This sample has about 98,000 distinct CDR3 sequences, with roughly 39% found just once. Material: peripheral blood or thyroid tissue (not recorded which). Receptors were obtained from a woman in her twenties or thirties with Graves' hyperthyroidism.

The chain links TRBV28 to TRBJ1-1, with a tentative D call TRBD1 (5 bases). The germline V gene has CDR1 MDHEN and CDR2 SYDVKM. V lost 8 bases and J 3 bases, leaving 16 bases between the germline ends. The CDR3 contains 14 residues. The CDR3 loop reads CASALIGGDTEAFF. In DNA form, the CDR3 reads TGTGCCAGCGCCCTAATCGGGGGAGACACTGAAGCTTTCTTT.

This clonotype was observed many times. This may be a read error, as it is one base from a much larger clone. The chain couples TRBV4-1 to TRBJ1-1, with D possibly being TRBD1 (5 bases). Per germline, CDR1 MGHRA and CDR2 YSYEKL. The CDR3 sequence is 11 residues long. In DNA, the CDR3 is TGCGCCAGCGGGGGTATCACTGAAACTTTCTTT. Amino acids: CASGGITETFF.

The sample holds one count of this clonotype. V gene TRBV28 combines with J gene TRBJ2-7; no reliable D call. The J call may be in error: the DNA end matches TRBJ2-1 better. Germline CDR1 is MDHEN and CDR2 is SYDVKM. This CDR3 comprises 16 residues. The CDR3 reads CASSSPASAWSYEQFF. CDR3 in DNA: TGTGCCAGCAGTTCCCCGGCCAGCGCCTGGTCCTACGAGCAGTTCTTC.

This clonotype has only a few counts. The chain employs TRBV6-1 and TRBJ2-1; 8 bases fit TRBD2. CDR1 and CDR2 (germline): MNHNS, SASEGT. The length of the CDR3 is 14 residues. The V and J ends lost 7 bases and 4 bases, in that order; junction bases with no gene match: 6. CDR3: CASTQRERYNEQFF. The CDR3 coding sequence is TGTGCCAGCACCCAGCGGGAGAGATACAATGAGCAGTTCTTC.

The sample holds many counts of this clonotype. The rearrangement uses TRBV12-3 or TRBV12-4 and TRBJ2-7; 7 bases are a match to TRBD1. V shed 7 bases, J shed 2 bases, and the junction held 8 bases outside the gene matches. There are 14 residues in the CDR3. The CDR3 DNA follows: TGTGCCAGCACTTCAGGGACAGATACCTACGAGCAGTACTTC. This codes for CASTSGTDTYEQYF.

The table lists this clonotype with many counts. The rearrangement joins TRBV3-1 to TRBJ2-5; 7 bases align to TRBD1. Unmatched junction bases numbered 13, after V lost 4 bases and J lost 5 bases. The CDR3 covers 16 residues. Germline loops: CDR1 LGHDT, CDR2 YNNKEL (reference sequence). CDR3 sequence: CASSPPSRQGRETQYF. In DNA, the CDR3 is TGTGCCAGCAGCCCACCCTCTCGACAGGGCAGGGAGACCCAGTACTTC.

Regarding this clonotype: No conserved phenylalanine or tryptophan ends this CDR3, so it is likely a read error. This sequence joins TRBV9 and TRBJ2-7, with a weak D call TRBD2 (5 bases). Germline CDR1 is SGDLS and CDR2 is YYNGEE. The ends were cut back, 0 bases at V and 4 bases at J, with 14 bases in the middle. CDR3 length: 15 residues. The CDR3 here is CASSVGERPEYEQYL. The CDR3 DNA follows: TGTGCCAGCAGCGTAGGGGAGAGACCTGAGTACGAGCAGTACCTC.

The table lists this clonotype with many counts. This chain uses TRBV7-6 with TRBJ2-2; D remains unclear. V gave up 0 bases and J gave up 1 base, with 9 bases separating them. The CDR3 totals 16 residues. In germline, CDR1 is SGHVS, CDR2 FNYEAQ. CDR3 residues: CASSLARPENTGELFF. Written as DNA, the CDR3 is TGTGCCAGCAGCTTAGCTAGACCGGAGAACACCGGGGAGCTGTTTTTT.

The chain has TRBV6-2 or TRBV6-3 and TRBJ1-5; the D gene is possibly TRBD1 (6 bases). CDR1 and CDR2 (germline): MNHEY, SVGEGT. The length of the CDR3 is 19 residues. V dropped 0 bases and J dropped 1 base, with 19 bases sitting between them. CDR3 amino acids: CASSYSSEQGRVSNQPQHF. DNA for the CDR3: TGTGCCAGCAGTTACTCGAGTGAGCAGGGGAGAGTGAGCAATCAGCCCCAGCATTTT.

This clonotype was recorded many times. CDR3 protein: CASSRNPELEQYF. CDR3 bases: TGTGCCAGCAGCCGAAATCCCGAGTTGGAGCAGTACTTC. The chain is built from TRBV6-5 and TRBJ2-7; D is unresolved. The CDR3 is made up of 13 amino acids. V was cut by 6 bases and J by 7 bases, with 16 bases left in between. Germline-derived CDR1 and CDR2 are MNHEY and SVGAGI.

This clonotype was seen many times. V usage is TRBV15 and J usage is TRBJ1-2, with D possibly TRBD1 on 5 matching bases. With 5 bases removed from V and 6 bases from J, the gap between germline ends came to 13 bases. Germline V gene sequence: CDR1 LNHNV, CDR2 YYDKDF (reference sequence). The CDR3 spans 13 residues. The CDR3 nucleotides are TGTGCCACCAGCGAAACAGGAAGGAATGGCTACACCTTC. This sequence encodes CATSETGRNGYTF.

In its sample, this clonotype was seen many times. This chain links TRBV19 with TRBJ1-5, with 7 bases aligning to TRBD1. The junction had 8 bases not matched to a gene; V was cut back by 8 bases and J by 7 bases. The V gene's germline CDR1 is LNHDA and CDR2 SQIVND (reference sequence). The CDR3 contains 13 residues. The CDR3, as DNA: TGTGCCAGTGTCGGAAGGGGGCAACAGCCCCAGCATTTT. This gives the protein CASVGRGQQPQHF.

The rearrangement joins TRBV5-4 to TRBJ2-7, with 11 positions matching TRBD2. V gave up 4 bases and J gave up 6 bases; unmatched junction bases: 6. In germline, CDR1 is SGHNT, CDR2 YYREEE (reference sequence). The CDR3 covers 14 residues. The CDR3, as DNA: TGTGCCAGCAGCCTGACTAGCGGGACACGCGAGCAGTACTTC. Its translation is CASSLTSGTREQYF.

This clonotype was detected many times. V and J are TRBV28 and TRBJ2-7, with 7 nucleotides matching TRBD1. CDR3 length: 12 residues. J lost 3 bases, V lost 10 bases, and 6 bases had no gene match. Per the germline V gene, CDR1 is MDHEN and CDR2 is SYDVKM. The CDR3 DNA sequence: TGTGCCATCCGGGACAGCCTCTACGAGCAGTACTTC. Protein product: CAIRDSLYEQYF. Full variable domain (rest looked up from reference TRBV28 and TRBJ2-7): DVKVTQSSRYLVKRTGEKVFLECVQDMDHENMFWYRQDPGLGLRLIYFSYDVKMKEKGDIPEGYSVSREKKERFSLILESASTNQTSMYLCAIRDSLYEQYFGPGTRLTVT.

There are many counts of this clonotype. This CDR3 reads CASSLGHPSNQPQHF. The CDR3 DNA reads as TGTGCCAGCAGTCTGGGACACCCTAGCAATCAGCCCCAGCATTTT. This chain links TRBV28 with TRBJ1-5; a weak D match, TRBD1 (6 bases). Germline V gene sequence: CDR1 MDHEN, CDR2 SYDVKM. V was clipped by 5 bases and J by 0 bases, with 11 bases between them. The CDR3 runs 15 residues.

V gene TRBV7-3 combines with J gene TRBJ2-7, with 13 bases fitting TRBD2. This CDR3 contains 13 residues. Per the germline V gene, CDR1 is SGHTA and CDR2 is FQGTGA. J was trimmed by 6 bases and V by 5 bases; bases with no gene match: 1. This CDR3 reads CASSRTSGSEQYF. CDR3 DNA: TGTGCCAGCAGCAGGACTAGCGGGAGCGAGCAGTACTTC.

This clonotype was seen repeatedly, ten times or more. This chain connects TRBV20-1 to TRBJ2-7; possibly TRBD2 for D (6 bases). The CDR3 spans 15 residues. Trimming cost V 3 bases and J 6 bases, with 21 bases left between them. Germline V gene sequence: CDR1 DFQATT, CDR2 SNEGSKA (reference sequence). CDR3 amino acids: CSASVSAGLLGEQYF. As DNA, the CDR3 is TGCAGTGCTAGTGTTTCGGCGGGACTCCTCGGCGAGCAGTACTTC.

By its share, this clonotype is medium-sized. The CDR3 here is CATSDLPGTEAFF. CDR3 coding DNA: TGTGCCACCAGTGATCTCCCCGGCACTGAAGCTTTCTTT. The chain links TRBV24-1 to TRBJ1-1, with D unclear. The length of the CDR3 is 13 residues. With 3 bases removed from V and 4 bases from J, the gap between germline ends came to 8 bases. CDR1 KGHDR and CDR2 SFDVKD come from the germline V gene.

This clonotype was detected many times. V gene TRBV4-1 combines with J gene TRBJ1-5, with a weak D call TRBD1 (6 bases). Trimming took 5 bases from V and 6 from J, leaving 14 bases between them. The germline gives CDR1 MGHRA, CDR2 YSYEKL. This CDR3 spans 14 amino acids. The DNA for the CDR3 is TGCGCCAGCAGCGAACTACAGGGAACTCAGCCCCAGCATTTT. Protein sequence: CASSELQGTQPQHF.